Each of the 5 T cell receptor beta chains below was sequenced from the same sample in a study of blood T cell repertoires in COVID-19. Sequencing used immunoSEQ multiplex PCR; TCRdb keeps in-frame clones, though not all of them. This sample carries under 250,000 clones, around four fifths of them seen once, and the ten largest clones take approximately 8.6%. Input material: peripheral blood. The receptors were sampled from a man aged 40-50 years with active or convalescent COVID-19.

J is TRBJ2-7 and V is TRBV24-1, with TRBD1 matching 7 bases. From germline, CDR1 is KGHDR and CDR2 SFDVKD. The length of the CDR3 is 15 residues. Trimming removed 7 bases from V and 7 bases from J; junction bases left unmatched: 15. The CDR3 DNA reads TGTGCCACCAGCCCGGGTGGACAGGAGCTCCGAGAGCAGTACTTC. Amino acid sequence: CATSPGGQELREQYF.

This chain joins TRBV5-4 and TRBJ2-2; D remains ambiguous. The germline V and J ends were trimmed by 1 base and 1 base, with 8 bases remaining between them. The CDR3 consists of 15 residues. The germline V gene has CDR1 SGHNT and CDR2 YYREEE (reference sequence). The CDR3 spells CASSLLVGNTGELFF. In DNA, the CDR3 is TGTGCCAGCAGCTTGCTAGTAGGGAACACCGGGGAGCTGTTTTTT.

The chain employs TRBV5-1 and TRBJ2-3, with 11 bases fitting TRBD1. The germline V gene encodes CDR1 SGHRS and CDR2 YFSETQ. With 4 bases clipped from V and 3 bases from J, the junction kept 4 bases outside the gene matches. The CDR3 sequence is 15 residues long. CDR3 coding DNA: TGCGCCAGCAGCAATGGACAGGGGGCGACAGATACGCAGTATTTT. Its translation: CASSNGQGATDTQYF.

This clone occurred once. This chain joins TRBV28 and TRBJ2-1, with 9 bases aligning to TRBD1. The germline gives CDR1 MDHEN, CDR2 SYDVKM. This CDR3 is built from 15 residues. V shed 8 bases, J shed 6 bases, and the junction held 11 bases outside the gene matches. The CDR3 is CASHRTGTGINEQFF. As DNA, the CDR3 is TGTGCCAGCCACCGAACCGGGACAGGGATCAATGAGCAGTTCTTC.

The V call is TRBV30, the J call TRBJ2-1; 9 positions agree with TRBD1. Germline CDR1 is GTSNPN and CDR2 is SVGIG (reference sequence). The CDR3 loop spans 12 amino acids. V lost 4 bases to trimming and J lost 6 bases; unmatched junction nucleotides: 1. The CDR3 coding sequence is TGTGCCTGGACGGACAGGGGCAATGAGCAGTTCTTC. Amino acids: CAWTDRGNEQFF.